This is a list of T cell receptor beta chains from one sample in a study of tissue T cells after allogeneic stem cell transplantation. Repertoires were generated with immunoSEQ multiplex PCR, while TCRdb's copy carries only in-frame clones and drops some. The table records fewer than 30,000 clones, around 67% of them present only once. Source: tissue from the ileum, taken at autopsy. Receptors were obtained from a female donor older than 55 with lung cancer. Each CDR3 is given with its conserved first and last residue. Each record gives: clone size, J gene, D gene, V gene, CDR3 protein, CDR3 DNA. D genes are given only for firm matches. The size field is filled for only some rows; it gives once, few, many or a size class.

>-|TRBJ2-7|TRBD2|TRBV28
CASGGTSGASSEQYF
TGTGCCAGCGGGGGGACTAGCGGGGCCTCCTCCGAGCAGTACTTC
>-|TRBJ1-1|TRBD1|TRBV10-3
CAIADRGDTEAFF
TGTGCCATCGCCGACAGGGGGGACACTGAAGCTTTCTTT
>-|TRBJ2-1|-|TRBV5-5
CASSLAVSSSYNEQFF
TGTGCCAGCAGCTTGGCTGTATCCAGCTCCTACAATGAGCAGTTCTTC
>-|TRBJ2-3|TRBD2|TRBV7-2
CASSLQAGGLSTDTQYF
TGTGCCAGCAGCTTACAAGCGGGGGGGCTCAGCACAGATACGCAGTATTTT
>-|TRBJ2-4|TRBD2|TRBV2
CASTDGTNGIQYF
TGTGCCAGCACCGACGGGACTAATGGCATTCAGTACTTC
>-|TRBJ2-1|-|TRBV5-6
CASSFRGGGWWFF
TGTGCCAGCAGCTTTAGAGGAGGAGGGTGGTGGTTCTTC
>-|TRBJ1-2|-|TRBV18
CASSPRAGGVYGYTF
TGTGCCAGCTCACCAAGGGCGGGGGGAGTCTATGGCTACACCTTC
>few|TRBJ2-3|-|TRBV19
CASSWGDLTDTQYF
TGTGCCAGTAGTTGGGGGGACCTCACAGATACGCAGTATTTT
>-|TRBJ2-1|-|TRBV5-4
CASSRVGSRQNEQFF
TGTGCCAGCAGCCGGGTTGGGTCTCGACAAAATGAGCAGTTCTTC
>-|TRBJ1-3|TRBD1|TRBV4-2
CASSSTGLGDTIYF
TGTGCCAGCAGCTCGACAGGGCTGGGGGACACCATATATTTT
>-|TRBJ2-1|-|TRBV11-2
CASSLDQQVSSRRYNEQFF
TGTGCCAGCAGCTTAGATCAACAGGTGAGCAGCAGGAGGTACAATGAGCAGTTCTTC
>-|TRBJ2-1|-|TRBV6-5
CASSYGSLGHNEQFF
TGTGCCAGCAGTTACGGGAGTCTAGGCCACAATGAGCAGTTCTTC
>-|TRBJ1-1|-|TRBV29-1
CSTEGSGTEAFF
TGCAGCACGGAGGGGTCGGGGACTGAAGCTTTCTTT
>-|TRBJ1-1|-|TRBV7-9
CASSLDGRGGAFF
TGTGCCAGCAGCTTAGACGGTCGAGGGGGAGCTTTCTTT
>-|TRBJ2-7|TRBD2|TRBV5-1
CASSPPRLAGVSYEQYF
TGCGCCAGCAGCCCGCCCCGACTAGCGGGGGTCTCCTACGAGCAGTACTTC
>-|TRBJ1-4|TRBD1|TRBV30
CAWSGNLGTVNEKLFF
TGTGCCTGGAGTGGGAACCTCGGGACAGTTAATGAAAAACTGTTTTTT
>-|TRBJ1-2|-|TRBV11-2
CASRPVGQGISYGYTF
TGTGCCAGCAGGCCCGTAGGACAAGGTATTAGCTATGGCTACACCTTC
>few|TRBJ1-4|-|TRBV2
CASSRQDYLEKLFF
TGTGCCAGCAGTCGACAGGATTACTTGGAAAAACTGTTTTTT
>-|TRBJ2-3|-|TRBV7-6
CASSTGQGADTQYF
TGTGCCAGCAGCACCGGCCAGGGAGCGGATACGCAGTATTTT
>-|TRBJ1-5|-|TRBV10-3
CAISEYGGSNQPQHF
TGTGCCATCAGTGAGTACGGTGGTAGCAATCAGCCCCAGCATTTT
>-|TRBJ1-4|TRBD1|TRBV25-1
CASSGTAFATNEKLFF
TGTGCCAGCAGCGGGACAGCCTTTGCAACTAATGAAAAACTGTTTTTT
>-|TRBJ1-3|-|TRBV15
CATSSDRRSSGNTIYF
TGTGCCACCAGCAGCGACAGGAGATCCTCTGGAAACACCATATATTTT
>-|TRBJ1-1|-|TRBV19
CASSIGGGRRFPEAFF
TGTGCCAGTAGTATAGGTGGGGGGCGACGTTTCCCTGAAGCTTTCTTT
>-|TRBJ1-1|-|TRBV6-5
CASIKPGRGNTEAFF
TGTGCCAGCATTAAACCGGGACGGGGTAACACTGAAGCTTTCTTT
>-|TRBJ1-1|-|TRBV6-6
CASNPRGRHTEAFF
TGTGCCAGCAATCCCAGGGGCAGACACACTGAAGCTTTCTTT
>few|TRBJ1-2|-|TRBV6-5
CASIPGRDYGYTF
TGTGCCAGCATCCCCGGGCGGGACTATGGCTACACCTTC
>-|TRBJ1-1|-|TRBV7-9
CASSLGADPEAFF
TGTGCCAGCAGCTTAGGGGCAGACCCTGAAGCTTTCTTT
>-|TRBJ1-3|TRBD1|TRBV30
CAWTNRQGSSGNTIYF
TGTGCCTGGACTAACCGACAGGGGAGCTCTGGAAACACCATATATTTT
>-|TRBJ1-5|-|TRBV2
CASSGQGKINQPQHF
TGTGCCAGCAGTGGGCAGGGCAAAATCAATCAGCCCCAGCATTTT
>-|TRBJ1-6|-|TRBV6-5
CASTREGGINSPLHF
TGTGCCAGCACCCGAGAGGGAGGGATTAATTCACCCCTCCACTTT
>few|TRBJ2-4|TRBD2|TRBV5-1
CASSLNPGLAGYLAKNIQYF
TGCGCCAGCAGCTTAAATCCGGGACTAGCGGGATACCTAGCCAAAAACATTCAGTACTTC
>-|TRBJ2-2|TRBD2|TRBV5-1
CASSFRTSGRGTGELFF
TGCGCCAGCAGCTTCCGGACTAGCGGGAGAGGGACCGGGGAGCTGTTTTTT
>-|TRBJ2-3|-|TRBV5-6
CASSRTGPDTQYF
TGTGCCAGCAGCCGCACGGGTCCAGATACGCAGTATTTT
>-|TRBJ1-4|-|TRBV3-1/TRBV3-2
CASSQGMTTSTNEKLFF
TGTGCCAGCAGCCAAGGAATGACAACTTCAACTAATGAAAAACTGTTTTTT
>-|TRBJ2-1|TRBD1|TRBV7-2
CASSLGQGAGEQFF
TGTGCCAGCAGCTTAGGACAGGGGGCAGGTGAGCAGTTCTTC
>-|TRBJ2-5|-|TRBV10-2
CASSDTHGTPSATQYF
TGCGCCAGCAGTGATACTCACGGGACGCCGTCGGCGACCCAGTACTTC
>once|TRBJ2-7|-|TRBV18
CASSPRQAYEQYF
TGTGCCAGCTCACCAAGGCAGGCCTACGAGCAGTACTTC
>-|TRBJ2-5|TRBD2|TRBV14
CASSRSGLAGRETQYF
TGTGCCAGCAGCCGTAGCGGACTAGCGGGAAGAGAGACCCAGTACTTC
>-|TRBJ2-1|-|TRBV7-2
CASNKHGLSEQFF
TGTGCCAGCAACAAACATGGGCTATCAGAGCAGTTCTTC
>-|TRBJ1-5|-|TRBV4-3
CASSQELYSNQPQHF
TGCGCCAGCAGCCAAGAGCTGTATAGCAATCAGCCCCAGCATTTT
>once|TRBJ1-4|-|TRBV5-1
CASSLAPTNEKLFF
TGCGCCAGCAGCTTGGCTCCAACTAATGAAAAACTGTTTTTT
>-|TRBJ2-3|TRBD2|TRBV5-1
CASSWTSGRTADTQYF
TGCGCCAGCAGCTGGACTAGCGGGAGGACCGCAGATACGCAGTATTTT
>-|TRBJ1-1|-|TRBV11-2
CASSKGGGVIPLLNTEAFF
TGTGCCAGCAGCAAGGGAGGAGGGGTCATCCCACTCCTGAACACTGAAGCTTTCTTT